This T cell receptor (beta chain) was sequenced for a study of T-cell reconstitution after alpha-beta-depleted transplantation in children. Unique molecular identifiers were used in preparing the TCRbeta library. In TCRdb, the PCR reads were re-called with MiXCR into one record per CDR3 protein. The table records around 450,000 distinct CDR3 sequences, 15% to 20% of them present only once. CDR3 length: 13 residues. Per germline, CDR1 SGHRS and CDR2 YFSETQ. V lost 0 bases and J lost 6, with 10 bases in between. The TCR was taken from a boy younger than two who had a stem cell transplant for Wiskott-Aldrich syndrome, so the T cells may come from the graft donor. The chain carries TRBV5-1 and TRBJ2-7, with D unresolved. The sequencing here drew on PBMCs, mostly from graft donor cells, taken 360 days after TCRalphabeta/CD19-depleted stem cell transplant. The CDR3 spells CASSLEPSGEQYF. As DNA, the CDR3 is TGCGCCAGCAGCTTGGAGCCTTCGGGCGAGCAGTACTTC.